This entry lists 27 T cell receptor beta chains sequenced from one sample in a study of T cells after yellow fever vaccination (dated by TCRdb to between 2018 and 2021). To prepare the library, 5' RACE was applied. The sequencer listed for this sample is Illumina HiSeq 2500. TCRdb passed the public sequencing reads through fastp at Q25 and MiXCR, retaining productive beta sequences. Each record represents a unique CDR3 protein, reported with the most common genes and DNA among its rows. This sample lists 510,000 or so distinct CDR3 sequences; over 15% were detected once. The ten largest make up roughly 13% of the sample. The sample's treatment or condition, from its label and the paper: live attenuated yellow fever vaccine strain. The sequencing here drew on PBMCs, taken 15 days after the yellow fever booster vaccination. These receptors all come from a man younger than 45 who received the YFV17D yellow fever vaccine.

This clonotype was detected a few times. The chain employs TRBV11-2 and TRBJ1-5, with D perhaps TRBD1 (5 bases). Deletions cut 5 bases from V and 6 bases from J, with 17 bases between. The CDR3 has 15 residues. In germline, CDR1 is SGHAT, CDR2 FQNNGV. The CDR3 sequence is CASSAGPAGGQPQHF. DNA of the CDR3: TGTGCCAGCAGCGCAGGCCCGGCTGGGGGTCAGCCCCAGCATTTT.

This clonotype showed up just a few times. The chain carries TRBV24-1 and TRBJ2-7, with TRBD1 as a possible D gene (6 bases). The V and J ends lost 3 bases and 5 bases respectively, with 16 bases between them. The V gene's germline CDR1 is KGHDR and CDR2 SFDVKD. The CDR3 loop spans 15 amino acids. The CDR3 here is CATSDHRDNRHEQYF. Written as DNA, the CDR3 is TGTGCCACCAGTGATCACCGGGACAACCGGCACGAGCAGTACTTC.

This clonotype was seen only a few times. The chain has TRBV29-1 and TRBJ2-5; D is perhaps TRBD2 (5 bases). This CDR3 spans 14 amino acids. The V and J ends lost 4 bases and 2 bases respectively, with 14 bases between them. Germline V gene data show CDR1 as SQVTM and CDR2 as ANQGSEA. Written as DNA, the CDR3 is TGCAGCGTTGCTCGGGGTACCGGGCAAGAGACCCAGTACTTC. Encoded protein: CSVARGTGQETQYF.

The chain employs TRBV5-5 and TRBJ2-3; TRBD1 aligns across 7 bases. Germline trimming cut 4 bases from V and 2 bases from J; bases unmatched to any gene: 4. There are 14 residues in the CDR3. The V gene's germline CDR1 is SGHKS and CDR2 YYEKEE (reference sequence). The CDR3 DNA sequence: TGTGCCAGCAGCAAGGGACAGTACACAGATACGCAGTATTTT. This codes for CASSKGQYTDTQYF. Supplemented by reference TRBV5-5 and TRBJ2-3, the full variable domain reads DAGVTQSPTHLIKTRGQQVTLRCSPISGHKSVSWYQQVLGQGPQFIFQYYEKEERGRGNFPDRFSARQFPNYSSELNVNALLLGDSALYLCASSKGQYTDTQYFGPGTRLTVL.

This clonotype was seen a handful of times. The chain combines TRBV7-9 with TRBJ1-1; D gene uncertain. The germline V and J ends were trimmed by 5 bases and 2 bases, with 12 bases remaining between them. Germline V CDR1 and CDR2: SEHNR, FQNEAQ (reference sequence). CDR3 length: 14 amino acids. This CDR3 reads CASSHLVRNTEAFF. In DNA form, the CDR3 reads TGTGCCAGCAGCCACCTGGTTAGAAACACTGAAGCTTTCTTT.

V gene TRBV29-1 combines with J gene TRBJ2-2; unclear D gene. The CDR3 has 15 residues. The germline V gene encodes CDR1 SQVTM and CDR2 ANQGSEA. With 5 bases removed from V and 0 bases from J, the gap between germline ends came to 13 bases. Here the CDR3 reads CSVNERSSNTGELFF. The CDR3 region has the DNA TGCAGCGTTAATGAGCGATCGTCGAACACCGGGGAGCTGTTTTTT.

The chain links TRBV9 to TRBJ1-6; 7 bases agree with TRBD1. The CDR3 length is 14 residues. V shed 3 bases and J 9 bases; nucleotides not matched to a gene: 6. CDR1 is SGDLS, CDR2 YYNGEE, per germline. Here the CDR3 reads CASSGGQVVSPLHF. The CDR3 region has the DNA TGTGCCAGCAGCGGAGGACAGGTGGTTTCACCCCTCCACTTT.

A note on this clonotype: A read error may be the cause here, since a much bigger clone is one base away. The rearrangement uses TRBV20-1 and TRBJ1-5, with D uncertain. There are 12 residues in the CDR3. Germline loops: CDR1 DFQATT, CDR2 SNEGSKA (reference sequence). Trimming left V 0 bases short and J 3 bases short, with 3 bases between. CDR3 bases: TGCAGTGCTAGAGATACCAATCAGCCCCAGCATTTT. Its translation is CSARDTNQPQHF.

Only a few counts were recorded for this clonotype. For the CDR3, the DNA is TGTGCCATCACGTTTTCCACGAACACTGAAGCTTTCTTT. Protein: CAITFSTNTEAFF. V is TRBV10-3 and J is TRBJ1-1; D gene unclear. Germline loops: CDR1 ENHRY, CDR2 SYGVKD. Trimming shortened V by 7 bases and J by 1 base, and 10 bases separated the two germline ends. CDR3 length: 13 residues.

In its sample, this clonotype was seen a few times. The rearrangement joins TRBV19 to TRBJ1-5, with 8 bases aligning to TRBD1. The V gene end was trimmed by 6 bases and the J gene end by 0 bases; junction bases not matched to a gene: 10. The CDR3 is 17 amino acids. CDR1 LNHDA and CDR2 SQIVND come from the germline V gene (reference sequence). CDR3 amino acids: CASSRQGQQYSNQPQHF. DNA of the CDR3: TGTGCCAGTAGCCGACAGGGGCAGCAGTATAGCAATCAGCCCCAGCATTTT.

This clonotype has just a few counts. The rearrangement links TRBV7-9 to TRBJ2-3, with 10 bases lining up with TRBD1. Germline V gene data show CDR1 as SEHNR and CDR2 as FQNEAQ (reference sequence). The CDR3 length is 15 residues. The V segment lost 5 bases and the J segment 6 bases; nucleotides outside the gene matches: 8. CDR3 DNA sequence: TGTGCCAGCAGCCCCGGGACAGGGGTTGTGGATACGCAGTATTTT. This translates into CASSPGTGVVDTQYF.

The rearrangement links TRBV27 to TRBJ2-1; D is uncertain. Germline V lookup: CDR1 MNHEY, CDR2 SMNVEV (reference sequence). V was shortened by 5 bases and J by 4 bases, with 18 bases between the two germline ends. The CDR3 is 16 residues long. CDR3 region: CASSAIIEDPYNEQFF. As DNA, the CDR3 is TGTGCCAGCAGTGCCATAATTGAGGATCCGTACAATGAGCAGTTCTTC.

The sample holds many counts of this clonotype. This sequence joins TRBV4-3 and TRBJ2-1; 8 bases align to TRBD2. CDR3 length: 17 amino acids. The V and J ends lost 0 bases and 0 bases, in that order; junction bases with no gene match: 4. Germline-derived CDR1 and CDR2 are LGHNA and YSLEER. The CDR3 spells CASSQERGTSSYNEQFF. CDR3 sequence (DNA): TGCGCCAGCAGCCAAGAGAGGGGGACTAGCTCCTACAATGAGCAGTTCTTC.

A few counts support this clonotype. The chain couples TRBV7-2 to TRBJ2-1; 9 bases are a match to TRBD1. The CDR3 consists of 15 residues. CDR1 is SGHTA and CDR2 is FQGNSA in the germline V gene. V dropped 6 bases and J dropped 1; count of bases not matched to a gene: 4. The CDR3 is CASSWTGESYNEQFF. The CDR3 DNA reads TGTGCCAGCAGTTGGACAGGGGAATCCTACAATGAGCAGTTCTTC.

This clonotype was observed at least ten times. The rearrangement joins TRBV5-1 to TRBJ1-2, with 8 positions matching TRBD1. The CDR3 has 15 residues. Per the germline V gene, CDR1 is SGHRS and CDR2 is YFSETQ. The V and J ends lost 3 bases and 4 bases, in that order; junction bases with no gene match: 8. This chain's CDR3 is CASSSPDREAYGYTF. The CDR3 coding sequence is TGCGCCAGCAGCTCTCCGGACAGGGAGGCCTATGGCTACACCTTC.

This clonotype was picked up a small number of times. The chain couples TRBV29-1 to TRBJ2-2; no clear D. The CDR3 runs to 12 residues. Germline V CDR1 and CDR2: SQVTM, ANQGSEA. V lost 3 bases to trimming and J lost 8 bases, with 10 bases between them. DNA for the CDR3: TGCAGCGTTGATCAGCGTGGGGGGGAGCTGTTTTTT. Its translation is CSVDQRGGELFF.

As DNA, the CDR3 is TGTGCCAGCAGGTTTAACACTGAAGCTTTCTTT. Translated: CASRFNTEAFF. The chain employs TRBV7-9 and TRBJ1-1, with D uncertain. Germline V gene data show CDR1 as SEHNR and CDR2 as FQNEAQ (reference sequence). This CDR3 spans 11 amino acids. Trimming removed 6 bases from V and 2 bases from J, with 4 bases in between.

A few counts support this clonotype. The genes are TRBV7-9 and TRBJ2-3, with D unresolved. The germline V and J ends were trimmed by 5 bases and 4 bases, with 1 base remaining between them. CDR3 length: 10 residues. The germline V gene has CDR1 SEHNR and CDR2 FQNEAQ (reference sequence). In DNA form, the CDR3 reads TGTGCCAGCAGCCCAGATACGCAGTATTTT. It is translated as CASSPDTQYF.

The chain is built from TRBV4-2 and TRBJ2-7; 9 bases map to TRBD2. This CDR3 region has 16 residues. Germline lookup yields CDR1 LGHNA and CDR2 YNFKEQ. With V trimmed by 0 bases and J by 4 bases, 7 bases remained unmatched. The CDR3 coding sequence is TGTGCCAGCAGCCAAGACCCCGGACTAGCGCCTTACGAGCAGTACTTC. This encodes CASSQDPGLAPYEQYF.

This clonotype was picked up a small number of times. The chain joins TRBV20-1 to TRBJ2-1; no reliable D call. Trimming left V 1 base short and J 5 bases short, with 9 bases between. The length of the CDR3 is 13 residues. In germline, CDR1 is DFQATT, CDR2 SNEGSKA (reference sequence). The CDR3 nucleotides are TGCAGTGCTAGAGCCTTTAACCACAATGAGCAGTTCTTC. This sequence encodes CSARAFNHNEQFF.

CDR3 bases: TGTGCCAGCAGCTTCGGGGTGGATACGCAGTATTTT. Translated: CASSFGVDTQYF. The chain employs TRBV7-2 and TRBJ2-3; possibly TRBD2 for D (5 bases). Germline V lookup: CDR1 SGHTA, CDR2 FQGNSA. The V end lost 3 bases, the J end lost 6 bases, and 7 bases lay between the germline ends. The CDR3 is made up of 12 amino acids.

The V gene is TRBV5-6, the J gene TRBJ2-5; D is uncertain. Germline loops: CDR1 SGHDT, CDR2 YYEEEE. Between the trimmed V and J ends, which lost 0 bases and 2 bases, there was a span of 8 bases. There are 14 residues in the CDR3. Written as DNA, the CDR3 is TGTGCCAGCAGCTTGGGTTGGAATCAAGAGACCCAGTACTTC. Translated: CASSLGWNQETQYF.

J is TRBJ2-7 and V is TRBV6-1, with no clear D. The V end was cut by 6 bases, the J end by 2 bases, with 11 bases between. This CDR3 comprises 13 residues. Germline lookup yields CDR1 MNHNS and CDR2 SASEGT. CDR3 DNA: TGTGCCAGCAGGATACCCTATACCTACGAGCAGTACTTC. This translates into CASRIPYTYEQYF.

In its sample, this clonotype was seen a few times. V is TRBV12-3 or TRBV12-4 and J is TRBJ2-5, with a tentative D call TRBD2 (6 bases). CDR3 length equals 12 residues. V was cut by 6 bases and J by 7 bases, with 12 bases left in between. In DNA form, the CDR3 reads TGTGCCAGCAGGGACGGACTACTGACCCAGTACTTC. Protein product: CASRDGLLTQYF.

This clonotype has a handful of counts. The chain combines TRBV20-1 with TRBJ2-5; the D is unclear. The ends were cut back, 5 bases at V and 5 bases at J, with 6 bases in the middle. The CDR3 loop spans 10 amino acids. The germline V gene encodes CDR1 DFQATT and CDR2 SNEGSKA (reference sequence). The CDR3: CSAFRETQYF. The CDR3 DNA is TGCAGTGCTTTCAGGGAGACCCAGTACTTC.

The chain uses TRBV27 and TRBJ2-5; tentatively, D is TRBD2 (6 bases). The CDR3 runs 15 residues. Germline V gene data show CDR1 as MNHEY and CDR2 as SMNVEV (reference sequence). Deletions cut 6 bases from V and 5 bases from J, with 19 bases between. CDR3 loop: CASSEAGGYGETQYF. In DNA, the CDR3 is TGTGCCAGCAGCGAAGCCGGGGGTTATGGTGAGACCCAGTACTTC.

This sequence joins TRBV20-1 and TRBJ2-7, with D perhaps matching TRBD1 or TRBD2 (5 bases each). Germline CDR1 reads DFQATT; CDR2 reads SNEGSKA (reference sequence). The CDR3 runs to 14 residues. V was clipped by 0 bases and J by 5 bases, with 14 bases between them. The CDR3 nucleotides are TGCAGTGCTAGAGATAACCGCAGGGAGAACGAGCAGTACTTC. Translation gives CSARDNRRENEQYF.